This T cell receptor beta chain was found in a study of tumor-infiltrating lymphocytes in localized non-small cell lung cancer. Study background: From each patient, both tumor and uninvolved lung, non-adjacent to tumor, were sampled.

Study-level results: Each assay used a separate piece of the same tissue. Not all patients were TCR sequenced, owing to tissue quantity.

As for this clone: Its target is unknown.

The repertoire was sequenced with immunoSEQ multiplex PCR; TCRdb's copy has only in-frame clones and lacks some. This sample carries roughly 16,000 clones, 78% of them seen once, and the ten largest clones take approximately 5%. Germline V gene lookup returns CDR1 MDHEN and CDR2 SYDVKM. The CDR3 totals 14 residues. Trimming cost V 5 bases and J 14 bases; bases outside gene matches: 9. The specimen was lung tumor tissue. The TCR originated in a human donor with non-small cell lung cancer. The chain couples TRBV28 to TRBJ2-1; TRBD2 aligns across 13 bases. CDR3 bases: TGTGCCAGCAGTCCAGGACTAGCGGGAGTGGTCAAGTTCTTC. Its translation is CASSPGLAGVVKFF.